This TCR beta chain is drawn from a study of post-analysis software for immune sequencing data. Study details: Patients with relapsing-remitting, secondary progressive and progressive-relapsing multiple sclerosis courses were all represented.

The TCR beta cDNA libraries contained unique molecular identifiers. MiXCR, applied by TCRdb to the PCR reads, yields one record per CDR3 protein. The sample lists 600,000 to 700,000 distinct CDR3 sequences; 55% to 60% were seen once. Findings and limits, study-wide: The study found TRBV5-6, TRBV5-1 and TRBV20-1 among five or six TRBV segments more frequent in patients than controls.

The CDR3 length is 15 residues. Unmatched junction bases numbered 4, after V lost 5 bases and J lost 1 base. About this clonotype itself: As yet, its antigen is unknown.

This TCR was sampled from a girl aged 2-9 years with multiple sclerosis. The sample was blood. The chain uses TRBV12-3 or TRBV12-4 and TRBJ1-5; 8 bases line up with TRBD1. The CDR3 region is CASSPGDRSNQPQHF. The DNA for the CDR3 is TGTGCCAGCAGTCCGGGGGACAGGAGCAATCAGCCCCAGCATTTT.